This TCR beta chain originates from a study of T-cell memory formation after mild COVID-19. Overall study findings and caveats: The second-wave clones peaking on day 37 were not confirmed as SARS-CoV-2-specific.

This clonotype turned up a few times. Antigen unknown. The V end was cut by 4 bases, the J end by 6 bases, with 16 bases between. The germline gives CDR1 SGHTA, CDR2 FQGNSA. The CDR3 runs to 15 residues. A 5'RACE reaction primed in the constant segment made cDNA libraries of TCR alpha and TCR beta, and these carried sample barcodes and UMIs. Via MiXCR, TCRdb re-called the 5' RACE reads, giving one row per CDR3 protein. The sample gives 470,000 or so distinct CDR3 sequences, more than 20% of which show up once; approximately 12% is in the top ten. The receptor was derived from an adult woman who had mild COVID-19 (a few samples of this study predate the infection). Cell type and time point are not known. The sample comprised PBMCs or a T cell subset sorted from them (not recorded which). J is TRBJ2-1 and V is TRBV7-2; TRBD2 is a possible D gene (8 bases). The CDR3 here is CASSYRSGTVNEQFF. Here the CDR3 DNA reads TGTGCCAGCAGCTACCGTAGCGGGACAGTCAATGAGCAGTTCTTC.